This T cell receptor (beta chain) was obtained from a study of long-term antiretroviral therapy in people with HIV. At the level of the study: First collections came about a decade before the 2015 immediate-ART recommendation.

Sampling of each donor yielded at least one pre-ART PBMC sample and at least two post-ART PBMC samples. Until DNA extraction, the samples held between 1-10 million cryopreserved PBMC. Running of the v3.0 immunoSEQ assay took place at survey level. Sequencing was performed with immunoSEQ multiplex PCR; in TCRdb, only in-frame clones are kept and a portion is missing. Here the sample spans about 4,800 clones, 88% being singletons. The CDR3 has 15 amino acids. Germline V gene sequence: CDR1 ENHRY, CDR2 SYGVKD. V trimming: 0 bases; J trimming: 7 bases; junction bases outside the gene matches: 5. Material: unsorted PBMCs, obtained 1.3 years after starting antiretroviral therapy. This receptor was obtained from a woman aged 45 to 65 with HIV. The rearrangement links TRBV10-3 to TRBJ2-1; 8 nucleotides match TRBD2. The CDR3 nucleotides read TGTGCCATCAGTGAGTCGGAACTAGCGGCTAATGAGCAGTTCTTC. Amino acids: CAISESELAANEQFF.